This T cell receptor beta chain was recorded in a study of PD-L1 blockade in urothelial cancer. Overall study: Male sex and bladder-origin urothelial cancer were recorded for about 85% of the roughly 30 patients. Median T cell yield from blood was about 150,000. Blood was evaluated 3 weeks (second dose) and 6 weeks after therapy began.

Assay used: immunoSEQ multiplex PCR; TCRdb lists only in-frame clones, some missing. The profile shows some 120,000 clones, around 86% of them singletons. This clone was seen just once. The time point: peripheral blood 6 weeks after treatment start. Enrolled patients showed locally advanced or metastatic urothelial carcinoma. The clonotype was recovered from a man aged 45-65 years with urothelial cancer. The sequencing here drew on PBMCs, taken around atezolizumab (anti-PD-L1) treatment.

CDR3 DNA sequence: TGTGCCAGCAGGGGGAGGGGGGGTCGCGAAAAACTGTTTTTT. Protein product: CASRGRGGREKLFF. The rearrangement uses TRBV2 and TRBJ1-4; D is possibly TRBD1 (6 bases). The germline gives CDR1 SNHLY, CDR2 FYNNEI. This CDR3 comprises 14 residues. V was shortened by 6 bases and J by 8 bases, with 16 bases between the two germline ends.